This passage covers 14 T cell receptor beta chains from one sample sequenced in a study of T cell repertoires in cytomegalovirus infection. TCRdb re-derived calls from the reads in MiXCR, one entry per CDR3 protein. The repertoire has under 250,000 distinct CDR3 sequences, roughly 6.5% of them found once; the top ten carry about 6%. The sample comprised PBMCs. These receptors came from a human donor in good health (CMV status not recorded). Some clones in this sample may be carry-over from other donors' samples.

This clonotype has a handful of counts. The V gene is TRBV20-1, the J gene TRBJ2-1; TRBD2 agrees at 10 bases. Germline V gene sequence: CDR1 DFQATT, CDR2 SNEGSKA (reference sequence). V shed 6 bases, J shed 4 bases, and the junction held 6 bases outside the gene matches. The CDR3 is 14 amino acids. CDR3 sequence reads: CSARTSGPYNEQFF. In nucleotides, the CDR3 is TGCAGTGCAAGGACTAGCGGACCTTACAATGAGCAGTTCTTC.

CDR3 amino acids: CSVGRERAKNIQYF. DNA of the CDR3: TGCAGTGTGGGGAGGGAGCGAGCCAAAAACATTCAGTACTTC. The genes are TRBV20-1 and TRBJ2-4; 7 nucleotides align to TRBD2. Trimming took 7 bases from V and 0 from J; bases not matched to a gene: 6. The CDR3 loop spans 14 amino acids. Germline V gives CDR1 DFQATT, CDR2 SNEGSKA (reference sequence).

This clonotype was recorded many times. This chain links TRBV7-6 with TRBJ1-1, with 9 bases matching TRBD1. From germline, CDR1 is SGHVS and CDR2 FNYEAQ. The CDR3 has 14 residues. Trimming cost V 6 bases and J 2 bases; bases outside gene matches: 4. CDR3 nucleotide sequence: TGTGCCAGCAGACAGGGACAGGGAAACACTGAAGCTTTCTTT. This sequence encodes CASRQGQGNTEAFF.

This clonotype was counted many times. This chain uses TRBV9 with TRBJ1-1, with 9 bases identical to TRBD1. CDR1 is SGDLS, CDR2 YYNGEE, per germline. The CDR3 length is 15 residues. Germline trimming cut 2 bases from V and 5 bases from J; bases unmatched to any gene: 7. CDR3 in amino acids: CASSVRGQGRTEAFF. The CDR3 coding sequence is TGTGCCAGCAGCGTCCGGGGACAGGGACGAACTGAAGCTTTCTTT.

This clonotype has ten or more counts. The junction shows a germline mismatch at one end, possibly a read error. The chain uses TRBV7-3 and TRBJ2-3, with D perhaps matching TRBD1 or TRBD2 (5 bases each). The length of the CDR3 is 18 residues. CDR1 and CDR2 from the germline V gene are SGHTA and FQGTGA. CDR3: CASSPRGLSGDSRDTQYF. CDR3 sequence (DNA): TGTGCCAGCAGCCCACGGGGCCTAAGCGGCGACAGCAGAGATACGCAGTATTTT.

Concerning this clonotype: This may be a read error, as it is one base from a much larger clone. The V call is TRBV5-6, the J call TRBJ2-2; TRBD1 agrees at 7 bases. Per germline, CDR1 SGHDT and CDR2 YYEEEE. The CDR3 spans 15 residues. CDR3 nucleotides: TGTGCCAGCAGCCACCGACAGGGTGGCACCAGGGAGCTGTTTTTT. The encoded protein is CASSHRQGGTRELFF.

In its sample, this clonotype was seen many times. This chain links TRBV20-1 with TRBJ1-1, with D possibly being TRBD1 (5 bases). V lost 3 bases, J lost 1 base, and 21 bases lay in between. CDR3 length: 17 residues. The V gene's germline CDR1 is DFQATT and CDR2 SNEGSKA (reference sequence). This chain's CDR3 is CSASRPYAGTRNTEAFF. The CDR3 DNA reads TGCAGTGCTAGTCGCCCTTACGCGGGGACCCGGAACACTGAAGCTTTCTTT.

This clonotype was observed at least ten times. The chain links TRBV7-2 to TRBJ2-5; D is unresolved. CDR1 SGHTA and CDR2 FQGNSA come from the germline V gene. Trimming removed 0 bases from V and 2 bases from J, with 4 bases in between. The CDR3 length is 13 residues. This chain's CDR3 is CASSLAPQETQYF. The CDR3 bases are TGTGCCAGCAGCTTAGCACCACAAGAGACCCAGTACTTC.

Ten or more counts support this clonotype. This chain links TRBV7-2 with TRBJ2-5, with 8 bases matching TRBD1. The CDR3 is 14 amino acids. Germline lookup yields CDR1 SGHTA and CDR2 FQGNSA. Germline trimming cut 3 bases from V and 5 bases from J; bases unmatched to any gene: 5. The chain's CDR3 is CASSLDRASETQYF. CDR3 DNA sequence: TGTGCCAGCAGCTTGGACAGGGCGTCGGAGACCCAGTACTTC.

Ten or more counts support this clonotype. The chain combines TRBV18 with TRBJ1-3, with D unresolved. The germline V gene encodes CDR1 KGHSH and CDR2 LQKENI. Trimming took off 2 bases at V and 4 bases at J, with 21 bases between the two ends. The CDR3 covers 18 residues. The chain's CDR3 is CASSPTGLTTLIGNTIYF. The DNA for the CDR3 is TGTGCCAGCTCACCAACCGGTCTGACCACCTTGATCGGAAACACCATATATTTT.

Ten or more counts support this clonotype. J is TRBJ1-1 and V is TRBV20-1, with 8 nucleotides matching TRBD1. The CDR3 contains 16 residues. Unmatched junction bases numbered 15, after V lost 2 bases and J lost 7 bases. Per germline, CDR1 DFQATT and CDR2 SNEGSKA (reference sequence). The CDR3 loop is CSARRRTGSGSGEAFF. The DNA of the CDR3 is TGCAGTGCTAGACGACGGACAGGGTCTGGATCTGGTGAAGCTTTCTTT.

V and J are TRBV19 and TRBJ2-2; D is uncertain. The CDR3 is 13 residues long. V was pared by 2 bases and J by 3 bases, with 4 bases between. From germline, CDR1 is LNHDA and CDR2 SQIVND (reference sequence). CDR3 loop: CASSIRYTGELFF. The CDR3 DNA is TGTGCCAGTAGTATAAGATACACCGGGGAGCTGTTTTTT.

This clonotype was detected ten times or more. The gene calls are TRBV20-1 and TRBJ1-2, with 7 bases lining up with TRBD1. Germline V CDR1 and CDR2: DFQATT, SNEGSKA (reference sequence). Trimming removed 0 bases from V and 7 bases from J; junction bases left unmatched: 8. The CDR3 has 14 residues. CDR3: CSAREQGIRSGYTF. Written as DNA, the CDR3 is TGCAGTGCTAGAGAACAGGGGATAAGGAGTGGCTACACCTTC.

In its sample, this clonotype was seen many times. The chain uses TRBV20-1 and TRBJ1-1; D uncertain. This CDR3 is built from 14 residues. CDR1 and CDR2 from the germline V gene are DFQATT and SNEGSKA (reference sequence). Trimming removed 0 bases at V and 4 bases at J, with 12 bases between. CDR3 DNA: TGCAGTGCTAGAGAGGCTGTGGCTACCACTGAAGCTTTCTTT. Translation gives CSAREAVATTEAFF.